The rows below give T cell receptor beta chains drawn from one sample of a study of blood T cell repertoires in COVID-19. The data were produced by immunoSEQ multiplex PCR, yet TCRdb's version contains in-frame clones alone and is incomplete. The data show over 80,000 clones, 75% to 85% seen once. The sequenced sample consisted of peripheral blood. All receptors derive from a woman older than 75 with active or convalescent COVID-19. Each CDR3 is given with its conserved first and last residue. The D gene is left open where the match is weak. Size is stated for part of the rows, as once, few or many counts, or as a class when the clone is expanded.

V gene	D gene	clone size	J gene	CDR3 protein	CDR3 DNA
TRBV11-2	TRBD1	.	TRBJ2-7	CASSLGRTGGSYEQYF	TGTGCCAGCAGCTTAGGACGGACAGGGGGTAGCTACGAGCAGTACTTC
TRBV11-2	.	.	TRBJ2-7	CASSSRHEGNEQYF	TGTGCCAGCAGCTCCCGCCATGAGGGTAACGAGCAGTACTTC
TRBV5-6	.	few	TRBJ1-3	CASSLEAGVTIYF	TGTGCCAGCAGCTTGGAGGCAGGGGTCACCATATATTTT
TRBV19	.	.	TRBJ1-2	CASSTSGRGTGYYGYTF	TGTGCCAGTAGTACGTCGGGGAGGGGAACTGGCTACTATGGCTACACCTTC
TRBV7-9	.	.	TRBJ1-3	CASSLGQTNTIYF	TGTGCCAGCAGCTTAGGACAGACAAACACCATATATTTT
TRBV27	.	.	TRBJ2-5	CASSTIQGRDQYF	TGTGCCAGCAGTACCATACAGGGTAGGGACCAGTACTTC
TRBV5-6	.	.	TRBJ2-3	CASSGSTDTQYF	TGTGCCAGCAGTGGCAGCACAGATACGCAGTATTTT
TRBV11-1	TRBD1	few	TRBJ2-5	CASSQRTGWGETQYF	TGTGCCAGCAGCCAACGGACAGGGTGGGGAGAGACCCAGTACTTC
TRBV11-2	.	.	TRBJ2-7	CASSLAGLKNYEQYF	TGTGCCAGCAGCTTAGCGGGACTTAAAAACTACGAGCAGTACTTC
TRBV6-5	TRBD2	.	TRBJ2-7	CASSYQGTSGPYEQYF	TGTGCCAGCAGTTACCAGGGGACTAGCGGACCCTACGAGCAGTACTTC
TRBV20-1	.	.	TRBJ2-3	CSASLSAGSTDTQYF	TGCAGTGCTAGTCTGTCCGCGGGAAGCACAGATACGCAGTATTTT
TRBV6-5	.	.	TRBJ2-7	CASKGGALGEQYF	TGTGCCAGCAAGGGGGGGGCCTTGGGCGAGCAGTACTTC
TRBV11-1	.	.	TRBJ2-2	CASTTARAGELFF	TGTGCCAGCACCACGGCTAGAGCCGGGGAGCTGTTTTTT
TRBV21-1	.	.	TRBJ2-3	CASSKALRAGIAHPPSDTQYF	TGTGCCAGCAGCAAAGCGCTCAGGGCGGGGATAGCTCATCCTCCGTCGGATACGCAGTATTTT
TRBV6-1	.	few	TRBJ2-3	CASSEAVASATDTQYF	TGTGCCAGCAGTGAAGCGGTCGCTAGCGCGACAGATACGCAGTATTTT
TRBV19	TRBD2	.	TRBJ2-3	CASSISSGSGGTQYF	TGTGCCAGTAGTATTTCTAGCGGGAGCGGTGGTACGCAGTATTTT
TRBV18	.	.	TRBJ2-5	CASSPTTGQETQYF	TGTGCCAGCTCACCTACGACAGGCCAAGAGACCCAGTACTTC
TRBV30	TRBD1	once	TRBJ2-1	CAWGTGNNEQFF	TGTGCCTGGGGGACAGGGAACAATGAGCAGTTCTTC
TRBV12-3/TRBV12-4	.	.	TRBJ2-3	CASSASGVDTQYF	TGTGCCAGCAGTGCCTCCGGTGTGGATACGCAGTATTTT
TRBV27	.	.	TRBJ2-2	CASSPLPGAMNTGELFF	TGTGCCAGCAGTCCCCTGCCGGGAGCGATGAACACCGGGGAGCTGTTTTTT